Listed below are T cell receptor beta chains from one sample, sequenced in a study of TIL therapy for anti-PD-1-resistant metastatic lung cancer. The protocol was immunoSEQ multiplex PCR, while the TCRdb copy is restricted to in-frame clones and leaves out a portion. Counted here are more than 15,000 clones, 83% occurring once; the ten biggest clones make up under 2.5%. The sample was blood, taken at baseline. The receptors derive from a person between 30 and 79 years old with non-small cell lung cancer. The CDR3 runs from the conserved cysteine through the conserved F or W. Each record gives: CDR3 DNA, CDR3 protein, D gene, V gene, J gene, clone size. A D gene is named only where the DNA matches it firmly. Clone size is shown for a subset of rows, as once, few, many or a class of expanded clone.

CDR3nt: TGCAGCGCTCGGACCAGGGGGCGACCTCAGGAGCAGTACTTC
CDR3aa: CSARTRGRPQEQYF
d_gene: TRBD1
v_gene: TRBV29-1
j_gene: TRBJ2-7
abundance: -

CDR3nt: TGTGCCAGCAGCCACCAAGACATTAGCAATCAGCCCCAGCATTTT
CDR3aa: CASSHQDISNQPQHF
d_gene: -
v_gene: TRBV4-2
j_gene: TRBJ1-5
abundance: -

CDR3nt: TGTGCCAGCGGCTCCCCGATCCCTAGCAATCAGCCCCAGCATTTT
CDR3aa: CASGSPIPSNQPQHF
d_gene: -
v_gene: TRBV2
j_gene: TRBJ1-5
abundance: few

CDR3nt: TGTGCCAGCAGCTTATGGGGGGGGAAAAACTCTGGAAACACCATATATTTT
CDR3aa: CASSLWGGKNSGNTIYF
d_gene: -
v_gene: TRBV11-2
j_gene: TRBJ1-3
abundance: -

CDR3nt: TGTGCCAGTAGTAATACAGTTACTAACTATGGCTACACCTTC
CDR3aa: CASSNTVTNYGYTF
d_gene: -
v_gene: TRBV19
j_gene: TRBJ1-2
abundance: -

CDR3nt: TGTGCCAGCAGCTTAAGGGTAGGGAGGGATTCACCCCTCCACTTT
CDR3aa: CASSLRVGRDSPLHF
d_gene: -
v_gene: TRBV7-3
j_gene: TRBJ1-6
abundance: -

CDR3nt: TGTGCCAGCAGCCCCGAGGGGTATAGCACTGAAGCTTTCTTT
CDR3aa: CASSPEGYSTEAFF
d_gene: -
v_gene: TRBV7-9
j_gene: TRBJ1-1
abundance: -

CDR3nt: TGTGCCGGGCAACGGGACAATCAGCCCCAGCACTTT
CDR3aa: CAGQRDNQPQHF
d_gene: -
v_gene: TRBV6-1
j_gene: TRBJ1-5
abundance: -

CDR3nt: TGTGCCAGCACTAGAGGATTAGCGGGAGGGAAAGGGGATACGCAGTATTTT
CDR3aa: CASTRGLAGGKGDTQYF
d_gene: -
v_gene: TRBV21-1
j_gene: TRBJ2-3
abundance: once

CDR3nt: TGTGCCAGTGGGGGAGGGTTTTCGTCCTACAATGAGCAGTTCTTC
CDR3aa: CASGGGFSSYNEQFF
d_gene: TRBD2
v_gene: TRBV6-1
j_gene: TRBJ2-1
abundance: -

CDR3nt: TGTGCCAGCAGTCCTGAGGACAGGGGGCGACGAACCCAGTACTTC
CDR3aa: CASSPEDRGRRTQYF
d_gene: TRBD1
v_gene: TRBV28
j_gene: TRBJ2-5
abundance: -

CDR3nt: TGCGCCAGCAGCCCCCATGGGACTAGCGGGAGGGCCCTAGATACGCAGTATTTT
CDR3aa: CASSPHGTSGRALDTQYF
d_gene: TRBD2
v_gene: TRBV4-3
j_gene: TRBJ2-3
abundance: -

CDR3nt: TGCGCCAGCAGCTTGGTGGGCGACAGCTTTTCCCCCAACGAGCAGTACTTC
CDR3aa: CASSLVGDSFSPNEQYF
d_gene: -
v_gene: TRBV5-1
j_gene: TRBJ2-7
abundance: -

CDR3nt: TGCAGCGTTCAGACAGGGGAGGGGACTGAAGCTTTCTTT
CDR3aa: CSVQTGEGTEAFF
d_gene: TRBD1
v_gene: TRBV29-1
j_gene: TRBJ1-1
abundance: -

CDR3nt: TGTGCCAGCAGTTTCCAGGACAGGGCCGGCTACACCTTC
CDR3aa: CASSFQDRAGYTF
d_gene: TRBD1
v_gene: TRBV27
j_gene: TRBJ1-2
abundance: -

CDR3nt: TGTGCCAGCAGCCCGAAGGCAGGGGGGAACACCGGGGAGCTGTTTTTT
CDR3aa: CASSPKAGGNTGELFF
d_gene: TRBD1
v_gene: TRBV7-2
j_gene: TRBJ2-2
abundance: -

CDR3nt: TGCGCCAGCAGCCCAATACCAGGGCAGCACTATGGCTACACCTTC
CDR3aa: CASSPIPGQHYGYTF
d_gene: -
v_gene: TRBV4-3
j_gene: TRBJ1-2
abundance: -

CDR3nt: TGTGCCACCAGCAGAGTGGGTGGGAGTGAAAAACTGTTTTTT
CDR3aa: CATSRVGGSEKLFF
d_gene: -
v_gene: TRBV15
j_gene: TRBJ1-4
abundance: -

CDR3nt: TGTGCCAGTAGTACAACAGGGGACACTGAAGCTTTCTTT
CDR3aa: CASSTTGDTEAFF
d_gene: TRBD1
v_gene: TRBV19
j_gene: TRBJ1-1
abundance: -

CDR3nt: TGTGCCAGCAGCGCGACTGCCGGGACAGACACAGATACGCAGTATTTT
CDR3aa: CASSATAGTDTDTQYF
d_gene: TRBD1
v_gene: TRBV11-2
j_gene: TRBJ2-3
abundance: -

CDR3nt: TGCGCCAGCAGCCAAGTTAATGGACCGGTTAACAATGAGCAGTTCTTC
CDR3aa: CASSQVNGPVNNEQFF
d_gene: -
v_gene: TRBV4-1
j_gene: TRBJ2-1
abundance: -

CDR3nt: TGTGCCAGCAGCTTAAGACAGAGGAGTGAAAAACTGTTTTTT
CDR3aa: CASSLRQRSEKLFF
d_gene: -
v_gene: TRBV5-6
j_gene: TRBJ1-4
abundance: -

CDR3nt: TGCGCCAGCAGCTTGGAACGCGAAAAACTGTTTTTT
CDR3aa: CASSLEREKLFF
d_gene: -
v_gene: TRBV5-1
j_gene: TRBJ1-4
abundance: -

CDR3nt: TGTGCCAGCAGCCAAGGGATTCAGCCCCAGCATTTT
CDR3aa: CASSQGIQPQHF
d_gene: -
v_gene: TRBV7-2
j_gene: TRBJ1-5
abundance: -

CDR3nt: TGTGCCTGGAGTGTTCCGGGGCTAAAACTGTTTTTT
CDR3aa: CAWSVPGLKLFF
d_gene: -
v_gene: TRBV30
j_gene: TRBJ1-4
abundance: once

CDR3nt: TGTGCCAGCGGGGGACAGGGCAAGAGCTCCTATAATTCACCCCTCCACTTT
CDR3aa: CASGGQGKSSYNSPLHF
d_gene: TRBD1
v_gene: TRBV27
j_gene: TRBJ1-6
abundance: -

CDR3nt: TGTGCCAGCAGCTTCTTGGGACAGGGAAATGGCTACACCTTC
CDR3aa: CASSFLGQGNGYTF
d_gene: TRBD1
v_gene: TRBV7-2
j_gene: TRBJ1-2
abundance: -

CDR3nt: TGTGCCAGCAGCTTGGTAGTCAGTACTCGCACAGATACGCAGTATTTT
CDR3aa: CASSLVVSTRTDTQYF
d_gene: -
v_gene: TRBV7-8
j_gene: TRBJ2-3
abundance: -

CDR3nt: TGCGCCAGCAGCACCACAGGGGCCTACGAGCAGTACTTC
CDR3aa: CASSTTGAYEQYF
d_gene: TRBD1
v_gene: TRBV5-1
j_gene: TRBJ2-7
abundance: medium-sized

CDR3nt: TGCGCCAGCAGCCAAGGGGCAGGGAAGGGGGTGAACACTGAAGCTTTCTTT
CDR3aa: CASSQGAGKGVNTEAFF
d_gene: -
v_gene: TRBV4-1
j_gene: TRBJ1-1
abundance: -

CDR3nt: TGTGCCAGCAGCTGGACAGCGGGAAGGAGCACAGATACGCAGTATTTT
CDR3aa: CASSWTAGRSTDTQYF
d_gene: -
v_gene: TRBV7-9
j_gene: TRBJ2-3
abundance: -

CDR3nt: TGCAGCGTTCCACTGGGGTCAGGGAGGTATGAGCAGTTCTTC
CDR3aa: CSVPLGSGRYEQFF
d_gene: -
v_gene: TRBV29-1
j_gene: TRBJ2-1
abundance: -

CDR3nt: TGTGCCAGCAGTTGGATGGGCGAGCAGTACTTC
CDR3aa: CASSWMGEQYF
d_gene: -
v_gene: TRBV28
j_gene: TRBJ2-7
abundance: few

CDR3nt: TGCGCCAGCAGCCAAGATGCTCAGGGAATTAATCAGCCCCAGCATTTT
CDR3aa: CASSQDAQGINQPQHF
d_gene: -
v_gene: TRBV4-1
j_gene: TRBJ1-5
abundance: -

CDR3nt: TGTGCCAGCAGCCCTACCTGGGGGCTCAGAACCGGGGAGCTGTTTTTT
CDR3aa: CASSPTWGLRTGELFF
d_gene: -
v_gene: TRBV11-2
j_gene: TRBJ2-2
abundance: -

CDR3nt: TGTGCCAGCAGCAAAGGAGGGGGCTCCGGACAAGCCCAAGAGACCCAGTACTTC
CDR3aa: CASSKGGGSGQAQETQYF
d_gene: -
v_gene: TRBV21-1
j_gene: TRBJ2-5
abundance: -

CDR3nt: TGCGCCAGCAGCTTGGAAACTAGCGGGGGGCCCAAGCAGTACTTC
CDR3aa: CASSLETSGGPKQYF
d_gene: TRBD2
v_gene: TRBV5-1
j_gene: TRBJ2-7
abundance: -

CDR3nt: TGTGCCAGCAGCTCAAGGACAGGGAACACTGAAGCTTTCTTT
CDR3aa: CASSSRTGNTEAFF
d_gene: TRBD1
v_gene: TRBV11-1
j_gene: TRBJ1-1
abundance: -

CDR3nt: TGTGCCAGCAGGCAGGAGGCGAGTTCACCCCTCCACTTT
CDR3aa: CASRQEASSPLHF
d_gene: -
v_gene: TRBV6-5
j_gene: TRBJ1-6
abundance: -

CDR3nt: TGTGCCAGCAGCCCGGGGCCTAACAGGGGGCTTGAAAAACTGTTTTTT
CDR3aa: CASSPGPNRGLEKLFF
d_gene: TRBD1
v_gene: TRBV5-4
j_gene: TRBJ1-4
abundance: -

CDR3nt: TGTGCCAGCAGCTTGGGACTAGCGGGAGTCGAGACCCAGTACTTC
CDR3aa: CASSLGLAGVETQYF
d_gene: TRBD2
v_gene: TRBV13
j_gene: TRBJ2-5
abundance: -

CDR3nt: TGTGCCAGTAGTATAGATCTTGTGGGGGAGACCCAGTACTTC
CDR3aa: CASSIDLVGETQYF
d_gene: -
v_gene: TRBV19
j_gene: TRBJ2-5
abundance: -

CDR3nt: TGTGCCAGCAGCCAAAGACCTCCTAGCGGGGGGGCCATAGATACGCAGTATTTT
CDR3aa: CASSQRPPSGGAIDTQYF
d_gene: TRBD2
v_gene: TRBV4-2
j_gene: TRBJ2-3
abundance: -

CDR3nt: TGTGCCAGCAGCTTAGTTAAAGGTGGCGATCAGCCCCAGCATTTT
CDR3aa: CASSLVKGGDQPQHF
d_gene: -
v_gene: TRBV7-2
j_gene: TRBJ1-5
abundance: once

CDR3nt: TGTGCCAGCAGCTTCGGGCAGAACACTGAAGCTTTCTTT
CDR3aa: CASSFGQNTEAFF
d_gene: -
v_gene: TRBV5-4
j_gene: TRBJ1-1
abundance: -

CDR3nt: TGCGCCAGCAGCCAAGTTTCGGTTTCTGGAAACACCATATATTTT
CDR3aa: CASSQVSVSGNTIYF
d_gene: -
v_gene: TRBV4-1
j_gene: TRBJ1-3
abundance: -

CDR3nt: TGCGCCAGCAGGGGATCAACTAGCGGGGGTCTCGGCTACGAGCAGTACTTC
CDR3aa: CASRGSTSGGLGYEQYF
d_gene: TRBD2
v_gene: TRBV5-1
j_gene: TRBJ2-7
abundance: -

CDR3nt: TGTGCCACCGATCAGGGGCAGATTAGCAATCAGCCCCAGCATTTT
CDR3aa: CATDQGQISNQPQHF
d_gene: -
v_gene: TRBV19
j_gene: TRBJ1-5
abundance: -

CDR3nt: TGTGCCAGCGAAGCGACCTACGAGCAGTACTTC
CDR3aa: CASEATYEQYF
d_gene: -
v_gene: TRBV6-1
j_gene: TRBJ2-7
abundance: few

CDR3nt: TGTGCCAGCAGTTCCAATCTAGCGGGACAGTACGAGCAGTACTTC
CDR3aa: CASSSNLAGQYEQYF
d_gene: TRBD2
v_gene: TRBV6-5
j_gene: TRBJ2-7
abundance: -

CDR3nt: TGTGCCAGCACCATTAACGGGAACGGCTACACCTTC
CDR3aa: CASTINGNGYTF
d_gene: -
v_gene: TRBV28
j_gene: TRBJ1-2
abundance: -

CDR3nt: TGTGCCAGCTCGGGATTCTCCTACAATGAGCAGTTCTTC
CDR3aa: CASSGFSYNEQFF
d_gene: -
v_gene: TRBV19
j_gene: TRBJ2-1
abundance: -

CDR3nt: TGTGCCAGCAGCCAAGATGGGTATCAGCCCCAGCATTTT
CDR3aa: CASSQDGYQPQHF
d_gene: -
v_gene: TRBV4-2
j_gene: TRBJ1-5
abundance: -

CDR3nt: TGTGCCAGCAGCTTCTCTAGCGGGTCTGGCAACAATGAGCAGTTCTTC
CDR3aa: CASSFSSGSGNNEQFF
d_gene: TRBD2
v_gene: TRBV7-2
j_gene: TRBJ2-1
abundance: -

CDR3nt: TGTGCCAGCAGTTTCCTCGGGAACTATGGCTACACCTTC
CDR3aa: CASSFLGNYGYTF
d_gene: -
v_gene: TRBV28
j_gene: TRBJ1-2
abundance: -